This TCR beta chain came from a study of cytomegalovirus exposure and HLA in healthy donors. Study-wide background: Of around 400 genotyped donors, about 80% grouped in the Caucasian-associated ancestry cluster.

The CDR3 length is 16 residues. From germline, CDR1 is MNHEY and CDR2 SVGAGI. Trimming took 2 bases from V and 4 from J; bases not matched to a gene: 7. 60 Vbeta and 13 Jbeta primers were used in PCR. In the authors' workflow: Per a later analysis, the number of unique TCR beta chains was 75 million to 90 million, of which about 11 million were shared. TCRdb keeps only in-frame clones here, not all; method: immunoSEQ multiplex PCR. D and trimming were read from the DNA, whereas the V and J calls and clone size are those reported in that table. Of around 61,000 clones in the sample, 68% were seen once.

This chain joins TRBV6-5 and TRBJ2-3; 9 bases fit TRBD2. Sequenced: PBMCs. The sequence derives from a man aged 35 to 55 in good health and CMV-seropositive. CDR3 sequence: CASSYGGGGAADTQYF. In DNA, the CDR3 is TGTGCCAGCAGTTACGGGGGCGGGGGGGCCGCAGATACGCAGTATTTT.